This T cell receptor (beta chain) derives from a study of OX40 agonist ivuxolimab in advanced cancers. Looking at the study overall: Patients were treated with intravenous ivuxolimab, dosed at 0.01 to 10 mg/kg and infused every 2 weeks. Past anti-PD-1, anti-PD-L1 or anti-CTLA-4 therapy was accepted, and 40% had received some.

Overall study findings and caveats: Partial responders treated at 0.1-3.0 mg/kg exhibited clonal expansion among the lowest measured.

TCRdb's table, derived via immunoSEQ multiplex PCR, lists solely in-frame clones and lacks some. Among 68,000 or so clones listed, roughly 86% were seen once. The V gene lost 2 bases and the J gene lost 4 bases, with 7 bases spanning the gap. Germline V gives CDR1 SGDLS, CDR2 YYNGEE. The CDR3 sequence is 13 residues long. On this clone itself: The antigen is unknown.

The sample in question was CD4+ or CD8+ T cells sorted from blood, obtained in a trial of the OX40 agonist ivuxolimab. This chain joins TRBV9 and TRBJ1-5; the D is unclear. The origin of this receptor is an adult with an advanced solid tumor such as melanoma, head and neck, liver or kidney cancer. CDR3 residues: CASSVQENQPQHF. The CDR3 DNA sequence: TGTGCCAGCAGCGTTCAGGAAAATCAGCCCCAGCATTTT.